This entry features one T cell receptor beta chain sequence. This sample is drawn from a study of blood T cell repertoires in COVID-19. Germline V lookup: CDR1 LGHDT, CDR2 YNNKEL (reference sequence). Between the trimmed V and J ends, which lost 2 bases and 5 bases, there was a span of 18 bases. CDR3 length: 16 amino acids. Per the study methods: Amplification from reference gene primers served as the basis for estimated nucleated cell counts. The repertoire was sequenced with immunoSEQ multiplex PCR; TCRdb's copy has only in-frame clones and lacks some. Clonal size and the V and J genes are those of that table, whereas D and trimming came from the DNA. The table shows 410,000 or so clones, with around nine tenths occurring only once.

Sequenced sample: peripheral blood. This rearrangement joins TRBV3-1 (or the pseudogene TRBV3-2) to TRBJ1-2, with unresolved D. The receptor was derived from a woman aged 40-49 years with COVID-19, enrolled during active disease. In nucleotides, the CDR3 is TGTGCCAGCAGCCAAACCACGGAGTCGGGAGGGTATGGCTACACCTTC. Protein product: CASSQTTESGGYGYTF.